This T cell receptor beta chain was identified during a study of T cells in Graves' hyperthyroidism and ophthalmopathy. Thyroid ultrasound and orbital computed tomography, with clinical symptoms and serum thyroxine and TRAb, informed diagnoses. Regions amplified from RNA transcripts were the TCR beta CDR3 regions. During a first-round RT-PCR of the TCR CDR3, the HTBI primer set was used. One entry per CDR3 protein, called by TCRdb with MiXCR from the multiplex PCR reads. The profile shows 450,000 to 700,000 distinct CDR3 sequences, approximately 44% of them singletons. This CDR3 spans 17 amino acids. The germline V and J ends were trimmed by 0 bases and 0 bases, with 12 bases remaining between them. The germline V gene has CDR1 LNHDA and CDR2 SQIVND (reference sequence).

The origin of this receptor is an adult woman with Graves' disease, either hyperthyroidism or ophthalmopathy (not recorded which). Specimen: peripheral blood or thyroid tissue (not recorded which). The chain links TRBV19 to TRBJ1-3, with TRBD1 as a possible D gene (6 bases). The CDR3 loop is CASSIDRDTVSGNTIYF. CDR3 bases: TGTGCCAGTAGTATAGATCGGGACACCGTCTCTGGAAACACCATATATTTT.